This T cell receptor (beta chain) was sequenced in a study of identical twins. Study outcomes and limitations: The models systematically underestimated how much out-of-frame TCR alpha was shared in monozygotic twins. Clonotypes of the beta chain that were abundant in cord blood carried fewer insertions (memory repertoires showed none). The same donors were not followed; conclusions instead depended on cross-sectional statistical analysis.

V lost 4 bases and J 0 bases, leaving 11 bases between the germline ends. Germline V gene sequence: CDR1 SGDLS, CDR2 YYNGEE. The CDR3 totals 15 residues. There are a few counts of this clonotype. Its cognate antigen is unknown. All of the donors were Caucasians in good health. From the 5' RACE reads, TCRdb called clonotypes with MiXCR, one entry per CDR3 protein. Here the sample spans about 250,000 distinct CDR3 sequences, about 14% being singletons. Material: memory (CD45RO+) T cells sorted from blood. This TCR derives from a woman under 30 in good health. The chain carries TRBV9 and TRBJ1-3; D remains unclear. CDR3 protein: CASSSGYRSGNTIYF. CDR3 nucleotide sequence: TGTGCCAGCAGCTCAGGCTACCGCTCTGGAAACACCATATATTTT.